Sequencing of this TCR beta chain was carried out in a study of blood T cell repertoires in COVID-19. About the study: T cells, B-cell-depleted T cells, or PBMCs supplied cDNA or gDNA.

The germline V gene encodes CDR1 MNHEY and CDR2 SMNVEV (reference sequence). CDR3 length equals 19 residues. The V and J ends lost 5 bases and 0 bases respectively, with 23 bases between them. The repertoire was sequenced with immunoSEQ multiplex PCR; TCRdb's copy has only in-frame clones and lacks some. This sample has around 230,000 clones, with about four fifths found just once. The chain links TRBV27 to TRBJ1-3, with D maybe TRBD1 (5 bases). This sequence originates from a woman aged 40-49 years with active or convalescent COVID-19. Sequencing was performed on peripheral blood. This chain's CDR3 is CASSPLLPPGGSSGNTIYF. The CDR3 bases are TGTGCCAGCAGTCCCCTCTTGCCCCCGGGGGGATCCTCTGGAAACACCATATATTTT.